These 27 T cell receptor beta chains share one sample of origin, sequenced in a study of blood T cell repertoires in COVID-19. Here immunoSEQ multiplex PCR was the method, and the copy in TCRdb shows in-frame clones only, minus some. This sample yields just over 650,000 clones, of which approximately 90% are seen a single time; roughly 0.25% belongs to the top ten. Sample: peripheral blood. All receptors come from a woman aged 18-35 years with acute or convalescent COVID-19.

The chain is built from TRBV6-1 and TRBJ1-2; weak D call: TRBD1 (5 bases). The length of the CDR3 is 16 residues. Trimming left V 0 bases short and J 4 bases short, with 15 bases between. Germline CDR1 MNHNS, CDR2 SASEGT. CDR3 nucleotide sequence: TGTGCCAGCAGTGAAGCTGCCCGACAGCCGACCTATGGCTACACCTTC. Residues: CASSEAARQPTYGYTF.

This clone was seen just once. V gene TRBV18 combines with J gene TRBJ2-3; D gene unclear. Germline CDR1 reads KGHSH; CDR2 reads LQKENI. The CDR3 consists of 14 residues. Trimming cost V 0 bases and J 2 bases, with 6 bases left between them. CDR3 in DNA: TGTGCCAGCTCACCACCGTTTAACACAGATACGCAGTATTTT. Amino acids: CASSPPFNTDTQYF.

This clone was seen once. The V and J genes are TRBV24-1 and TRBJ2-1; D not certain. Germline V lookup: CDR1 KGHDR, CDR2 SFDVKD. The CDR3 totals 11 residues. The ends were cut back, 4 bases at V and 7 bases at J, with 4 bases in the middle. The CDR3 nucleotides are TGTGCCACCAGTGACAATAATGAGCAGTTCTTC. Protein: CATSDNNEQFF.

This clone was seen only once. This chain joins TRBV19 and TRBJ2-5, with a possible D match to TRBD2 (6 bases). This CDR3 is 14 amino acids long. The ends were cut back, 5 bases at V and 2 bases at J, with 12 bases in the middle. Germline loops: CDR1 LNHDA, CDR2 SQIVND (reference sequence). CDR3 bases: TGTGCCAGTAGTGCGGCAGGGAGGCAAGAGACCCAGTACTTC. Protein: CASSAAGRQETQYF.

On this clone: Other DNA variants within this sample encode the same CDR3. The rearrangement joins TRBV12-3 or TRBV12-4 to TRBJ1-4, with no clear D. This CDR3 is 12 amino acids long. V was shortened by 6 bases and J by 4 bases, with 6 bases between the two germline ends. Here the CDR3 reads CASRRYNEKLFF. The CDR3 nucleotides read TGTGCCAGCAGGCGGTATAATGAAAAACTGTTTTTT.

The chain employs TRBV18 and TRBJ2-7, with 9 bases identical to TRBD1. V shed 6 bases, J shed 3 bases, and the junction held 3 bases outside the gene matches. Germline CDR1 KGHSH, CDR2 LQKENI. CDR3 length equals 13 residues. Here the CDR3 reads CASSLDRGYEQYF. DNA for the CDR3: TGTGCCAGCTCCTTGGACAGGGGCTACGAGCAGTACTTC. The entire variable domain, with the rest obtained from reference TRBV18 and TRBJ2-7, is as follows: NAGVMQNPRHLVRRRGQEARLRCSPMKGHSHVYWYRQLPEEGLKFMVYLQKENIIDESGMPKERFSAEFPKEGPSILRIQQVVRGDSAAYFCASSLDRGYEQYFGPGTRLTVT.

The chain recombines TRBV4-1 with TRBJ1-1; D is possibly TRBD1 (6 bases). The CDR3 is 15 residues long. V lost 0 bases, J lost 4 bases, and 12 bases lay in between. Per germline, CDR1 MGHRA and CDR2 YSYEKL. The CDR3 protein is CASSQDRGAATEAFF. CDR3 coding DNA: TGCGCCAGCAGCCAAGACCGGGGGGCTGCCACTGAAGCTTTCTTT.

V is TRBV7-2 and J is TRBJ1-2; D gene unclear. Trimming removed 5 bases at V and 7 bases at J, with 11 bases between. From germline, CDR1 is SGHTA and CDR2 FQGNSA. The length of the CDR3 is 12 residues. The CDR3 sequence: CASSREGAGYTF. CDR3 bases: TGTGCCAGCAGCCGCGAAGGAGCTGGCTACACCTTC. The complete variable domain, with remaining parts taken from reference TRBV7-2 and TRBJ1-2, reads GAGVSQSPSNKVTEKGKDVELRCDPISGHTALYWYRQSLGQGLEFLIYFQGNSAPDKSGLPSDRFSAERTGGSVSTLTIQRTQQEDSAVYLCASSREGAGYTFGSGTRLTVV.

CDR3 bases: TGTGCCAGCAGCCTCTACCCCCCACAAGACAGGGGAAGTAACTATGGCTACACCTTC. This encodes CASSLYPPQDRGSNYGYTF. V usage is TRBV6-4 and J usage is TRBJ1-2, with 8 bases identical to TRBD1. The V and J ends lost 6 bases and 1 base, in that order; junction bases with no gene match: 19. This CDR3 region has 19 residues. CDR1 is MRHNA, CDR2 SNTAGT, per germline.

This chain connects TRBV3-1 (or the pseudogene TRBV3-2) to TRBJ2-7, with TRBD1 identical over 8 bases. The J segment lost 5 bases and the V segment lost 4 bases, leaving 4 bases of the junction unmatched. The V gene's germline CDR1 is LGHDT and CDR2 YNNKEL (reference sequence). This CDR3 comprises 13 residues. The CDR3 DNA is TGTGCCAGCAGCCGACAGGGGACGAACGAGCAGTACTTC. Amino acid sequence: CASSRQGTNEQYF.

CDR3 loop: CASSRDRGGKLFF. CDR3 coding DNA: TGTGCCAGCAGCCGGGACAGGGGAGGAAAACTGTTTTTT. V gene TRBV7-2 combines with J gene TRBJ1-4; the match to TRBD1 covers 10 bases. Germline CDR1 is SGHTA and CDR2 is FQGNSA. The CDR3 loop spans 13 amino acids. The J segment lost 10 bases and the V segment lost 5 bases, leaving 4 bases of the junction unmatched.

There are a few counts of this clone. This chain links TRBV4-3 with TRBJ2-6; D ambiguous. The V end lost 5 bases, the J end lost 0 bases, and 14 bases lay between the germline ends. Germline-derived CDR1 and CDR2 are LGHNA and YSLEER. The CDR3 consists of 17 residues. Here the CDR3 reads CASSDTPTSSGANVLTF. CDR3 nucleotides: TGCGCCAGCAGCGACACCCCAACGAGCTCTGGGGCCAACGTCCTGACTTTC.

The V gene is TRBV6-1, the J gene TRBJ1-2, with D tentatively TRBD1 (6 bases). The ends were cut back, 0 bases at V and 3 bases at J, with 11 bases in the middle. The CDR3 is 15 residues long. Germline V gives CDR1 MNHNS, CDR2 SASEGT. The CDR3 sequence: CASSEAITGYYGYTF. The CDR3 nucleotides are TGTGCCAGCAGTGAAGCGATCACAGGGTACTATGGCTACACCTTC.

The rearrangement links TRBV19 to TRBJ1-2; TRBD1 aligns across 7 bases. Germline V gene lookup returns CDR1 LNHDA and CDR2 SQIVND (reference sequence). The CDR3 runs 13 residues. Trimming cost V 11 bases and J 4 bases; bases outside gene matches: 10. The CDR3 DNA is TGTGCCTCTAAGGGACAGAGTCTCTATGGCTACACCTTC. Translating gives CASKGQSLYGYTF.

The chain uses TRBV28 and TRBJ1-6, with D possibly matching TRBD1 (6 bases). The CDR3 has 17 residues. CDR1 is MDHEN, CDR2 SYDVKM, per germline. With 6 bases removed from V and 0 bases from J, the gap between germline ends came to 15 bases. Written as DNA, the CDR3 is TGTGCCAGCAGCTACAGGGCCCTTAGCTCCTATAATTCACCCCTCCACTTT. This codes for CASSYRALSSYNSPLHF.

The chain links TRBV11-3 to TRBJ2-1, with 8 nucleotides matching TRBD2. V lost 2 bases to trimming and J lost 7 bases; unmatched junction nucleotides: 7. CDR3 length equals 15 residues. Germline-derived CDR1 and CDR2 are SGHNT and YENEEA. CDR3 coding DNA: TGTGCCAGCAGCTTATCCGGGACTAGTATGAATGAGCAGTTCTTC. Translating it yields CASSLSGTSMNEQFF.

Turning to this clone: The same CDR3 can be traced to other DNA sequences in this sample. In DNA form, the CDR3 reads TGTGCCTGGAGTAGCCAGGGCAATCAGCCCCAGCATTTT. The encoded protein is CAWSSQGNQPQHF. The chain carries TRBV30 and TRBJ1-5; D is unclear. This CDR3 is 13 amino acids long. Germline assignment: CDR1 GTSNPN and CDR2 SVGIG (reference sequence). The V and J ends lost 2 bases and 2 bases respectively, with 7 bases between them.

The rearrangement uses TRBV5-1 and TRBJ1-2; 7 nucleotides line up with TRBD1. Per the germline V gene, CDR1 is SGHRS and CDR2 is YFSETQ. The CDR3 has 19 amino acids. Germline trimming cut 0 bases from V and 4 bases from J; bases unmatched to any gene: 18. The DNA for the CDR3 is TGCGCCAGCAGCTTGGCCGTTCTACAGGGGTGGGATCACCTCTATGGCTACACCTTC. Protein product: CASSLAVLQGWDHLYGYTF.

The rearrangement links TRBV7-8 to TRBJ1-1; weak D call: TRBD1 (5 bases). The V end lost 4 bases, the J end lost 2 bases, and 11 bases lay between the germline ends. This CDR3 has 14 residues. Germline V lookup: CDR1 SGHVS, CDR2 FQNEAQ. CDR3 nucleotide sequence: TGTGCCAGCAGCTATCAGGGTTATAACACTGAAGCTTTCTTT. Its protein is CASSYQGYNTEAFF.

The chain employs TRBV20-1 and TRBJ2-5, with 8 bases that match TRBD2. Germline trimming cut 3 bases from V and 0 bases from J; bases unmatched to any gene: 9. The CDR3 is made up of 16 amino acids. Germline values: CDR1 DFQATT, CDR2 SNEGSKA (reference sequence). DNA for the CDR3: TGCAGTGCTAGTTGGCCCGGCGGGGGGTACCAAGAGACCCAGTACTTC. Translating gives CSASWPGGGYQETQYF.

V gene TRBV12-3 or TRBV12-4 combines with J gene TRBJ2-7; 8 nucleotides agree with TRBD1. Losses at the gene ends were 6 bases for V and 4 bases for J; bases not matched to a gene: 5. This CDR3 is 13 amino acids long. CDR3 loop: CASSSDREYEQYF. CDR3 nucleotide sequence: TGTGCCAGCAGCTCGGACAGGGAGTACGAGCAGTACTTC.

This clone is a singleton in its sample. The chain links TRBV19 to TRBJ2-1; weak D call: TRBD2 (6 bases). Germline V gene sequence: CDR1 LNHDA, CDR2 SQIVND (reference sequence). The V end was cut by 3 bases, the J end by 2 bases, with 8 bases between. The CDR3 runs 14 residues. CDR3 in amino acids: CASSMGGAYNEQFF. For the CDR3, the DNA is TGTGCCAGTAGTATGGGGGGTGCCTACAATGAGCAGTTCTTC.

Concerning this clone: Other nucleotide sequences in the sample specify the same CDR3. The chain is built from TRBV6-5 and TRBJ1-6; 10 nucleotides align to TRBD1. This CDR3 contains 15 residues. The V segment lost 2 bases and the J segment 6 bases; nucleotides outside the gene matches: 1. Germline CDR1 reads MNHEY; CDR2 reads SVGAGI. The CDR3 DNA reads TGTGCCAGCAGTTACAGGGACAGGGGTAATTCACCCCTCCACTTT. It encodes CASSYRDRGNSPLHF.

In this sample, this clone turned up once. The CDR3, as DNA: TGTGCCACCAGTGTTGGGGCCCTAAATGAGCAGTTCTTC. It translates to CATSVGALNEQFF. The J gene is TRBJ2-1, the V gene TRBV24-1; D is perhaps TRBD1 (5 bases). CDR3 length equals 13 residues. The germline CDR1 and CDR2 sequences are KGHDR and SFDVKD. Trimming left V 5 bases short and J 7 bases short, with 11 bases between.

The chain carries TRBV4-3 and TRBJ1-2; D gene uncertain. V lost 6 bases, J lost 3 bases, and 11 bases lay in between. The CDR3 contains 13 residues. The germline CDR1 and CDR2 sequences are LGHNA and YSLEER. In DNA form, the CDR3 reads TGCGCCAGCAGGTCGGGGTTGGACTATGGCTACACCTTC. Protein product: CASRSGLDYGYTF.

This rearrangement joins TRBV9 to TRBJ2-1; D perhaps matches TRBD2 (6 bases). The CDR3 has 15 amino acids. CDR1 and CDR2 from the germline V gene are SGDLS and YYNGEE. V dropped 0 bases and J dropped 1 base, with 8 bases sitting between them. The CDR3 reads CASSVAGDSYNEQFF. In DNA form, the CDR3 reads TGTGCCAGCAGCGTAGCGGGGGATTCCTACAATGAGCAGTTCTTC.

The chain uses TRBV4-1 and TRBJ2-6, with 8 bases that match TRBD1. With V trimmed by 4 bases and J by 0 bases, 20 bases remained unmatched. CDR1 MGHRA and CDR2 YSYEKL come from the germline V gene. The CDR3 consists of 22 residues. The CDR3 sequence: CASSLRLRGPTGVISGANVLTF. The CDR3 region has the DNA TGCGCCAGCAGCCTCAGACTCAGGGGGCCGACAGGGGTCATCTCTGGGGCCAACGTCCTGACTTTC.